The entry below gives a single T cell receptor beta chain sequence along with its context. This sample was taken from a study of blood T cell repertoires in COVID-19. Study in general: The study drew acute and convalescent COVID-19 samples from the United States, Italy and Spain. The analysed material was cDNA or gDNA that came from T cells, B-cell-depleted T cells, or PBMCs.

Profiling relied on immunoSEQ multiplex PCR, and the TCRdb table lists in-frame clones only, not all of them. In the table there are 45,000 or so clones, about 85% of which are singletons. V was pared by 2 bases and J by 4 bases, with 13 bases of the junction left unmatched. The CDR3 consists of 17 residues. CDR1 GTSNPN and CDR2 SVGIG come from the germline V gene (reference sequence). The sequence was collected from a human donor in a cohort sampled during active COVID-19. The V call is TRBV30, the J call TRBJ2-1; 8 bases agree with TRBD2. The sequencing input was peripheral blood. CDR3 bases: TGTGCCTGGAGTATGTGGTTACGGGGGGGCGGGTACAATGAGCAGTTCTTC. This translates into CAWSMWLRGGGYNEQFF.